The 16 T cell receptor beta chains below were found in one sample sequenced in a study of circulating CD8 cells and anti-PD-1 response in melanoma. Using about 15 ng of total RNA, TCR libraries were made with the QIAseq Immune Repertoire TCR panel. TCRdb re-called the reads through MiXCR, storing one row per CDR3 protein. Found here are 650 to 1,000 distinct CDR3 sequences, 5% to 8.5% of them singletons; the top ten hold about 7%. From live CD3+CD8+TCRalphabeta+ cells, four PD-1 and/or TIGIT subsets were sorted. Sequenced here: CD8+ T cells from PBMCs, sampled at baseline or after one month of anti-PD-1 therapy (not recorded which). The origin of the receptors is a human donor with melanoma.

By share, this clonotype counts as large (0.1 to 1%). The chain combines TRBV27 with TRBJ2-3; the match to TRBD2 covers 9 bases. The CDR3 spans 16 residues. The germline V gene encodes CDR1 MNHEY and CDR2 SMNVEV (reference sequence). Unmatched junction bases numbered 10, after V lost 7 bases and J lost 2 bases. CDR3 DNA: TGTGCCAGCACCAGGGGGACTAGCCCCAACACAGATACGCAGTATTTT. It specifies CASTRGTSPNTDTQYF.

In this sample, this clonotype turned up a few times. CDR3 nucleotide sequence: TGTGCCAGTAGTAAGACAGGGGCGACCTACGAGCAGTACTTC. Protein: CASSKTGATYEQYF. This chain connects TRBV19 to TRBJ2-7; 8 positions match TRBD1. V was pared by 4 bases and J by 2 bases, with 4 bases of the junction left unmatched. The length of the CDR3 is 14 residues. Germline CDR1 reads LNHDA; CDR2 reads SQIVND (reference sequence).

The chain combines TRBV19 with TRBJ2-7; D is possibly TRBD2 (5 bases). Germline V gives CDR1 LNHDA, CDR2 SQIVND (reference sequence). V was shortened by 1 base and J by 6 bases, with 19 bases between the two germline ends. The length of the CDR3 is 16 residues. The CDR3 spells CASSIAGGGFQVEQYF. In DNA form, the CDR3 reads TGTGCCAGTAGTATAGCCGGCGGCGGGTTTCAAGTCGAGCAGTACTTC.

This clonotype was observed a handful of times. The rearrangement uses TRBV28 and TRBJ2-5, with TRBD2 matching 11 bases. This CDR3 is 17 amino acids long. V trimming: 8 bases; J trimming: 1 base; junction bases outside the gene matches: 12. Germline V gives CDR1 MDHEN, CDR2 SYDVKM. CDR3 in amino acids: CASGTSGTLFPQETQYF. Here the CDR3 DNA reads TGTGCCAGCGGGACTAGCGGAACCCTGTTCCCCCAAGAGACCCAGTACTTC.

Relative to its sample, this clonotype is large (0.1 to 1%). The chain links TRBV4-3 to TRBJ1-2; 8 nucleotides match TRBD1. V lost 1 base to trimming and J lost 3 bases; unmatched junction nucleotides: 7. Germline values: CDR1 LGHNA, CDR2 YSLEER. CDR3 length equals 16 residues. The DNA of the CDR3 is TGCGCCAGCAGCCAAGCCGACAGGGGTTCTTACTATGGCTACACCTTC. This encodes CASSQADRGSYYGYTF.

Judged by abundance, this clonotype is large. The CDR3 DNA reads TGTGCCAGCAGCAAGAAGCTTACCGGGACCCCAAGCAATCAGCCCCAGCATTTT. It encodes CASSKKLTGTPSNQPQHF. V is TRBV21-1 and J is TRBJ1-5; TRBD1 was called by the table and not checked on the DNA. TRBV21-1 is a recognized pseudogene. The CDR3 totals 18 residues.

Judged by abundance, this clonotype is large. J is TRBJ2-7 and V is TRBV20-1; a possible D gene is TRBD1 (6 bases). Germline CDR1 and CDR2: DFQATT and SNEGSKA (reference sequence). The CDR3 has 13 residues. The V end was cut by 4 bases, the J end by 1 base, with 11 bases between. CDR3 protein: CSANRERSYEQYF. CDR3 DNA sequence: TGCAGTGCTAACAGGGAACGGTCCTACGAGCAGTACTTC.

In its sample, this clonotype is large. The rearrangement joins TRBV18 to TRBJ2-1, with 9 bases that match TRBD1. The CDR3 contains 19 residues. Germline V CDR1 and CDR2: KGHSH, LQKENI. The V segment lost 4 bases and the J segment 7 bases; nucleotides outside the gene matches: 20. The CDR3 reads CASSLYDYPTGQGRNEQFF. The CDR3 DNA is TGTGCCAGCTCACTTTACGATTATCCTACGGGACAGGGAAGAAATGAGCAGTTCTTC.

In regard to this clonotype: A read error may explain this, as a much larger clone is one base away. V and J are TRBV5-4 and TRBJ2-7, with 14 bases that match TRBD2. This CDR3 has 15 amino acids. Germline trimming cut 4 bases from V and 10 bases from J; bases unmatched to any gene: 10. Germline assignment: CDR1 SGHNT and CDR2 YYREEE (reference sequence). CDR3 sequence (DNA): TGTGCCAGCAGCCTGGGACTAGCGGGAGTAGTCGACCAGTACTTC. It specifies CASSLGLAGVVDQYF.

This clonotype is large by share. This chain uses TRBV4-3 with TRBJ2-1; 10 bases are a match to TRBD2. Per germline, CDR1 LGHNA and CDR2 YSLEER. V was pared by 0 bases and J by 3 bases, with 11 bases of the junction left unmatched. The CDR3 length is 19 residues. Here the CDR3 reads CASSQEGGTLAGNYNEQFF. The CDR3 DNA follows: TGCGCCAGCAGCCAAGAAGGCGGTACACTAGCGGGGAACTACAATGAGCAGTTCTTC.

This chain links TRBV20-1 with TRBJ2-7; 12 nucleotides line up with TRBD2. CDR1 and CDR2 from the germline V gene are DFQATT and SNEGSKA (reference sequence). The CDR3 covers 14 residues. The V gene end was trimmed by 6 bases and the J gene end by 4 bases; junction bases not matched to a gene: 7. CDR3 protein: CSAQELAGGYEQYF. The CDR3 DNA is TGCAGTGCCCAGGAACTAGCGGGGGGTTACGAGCAGTACTTC.

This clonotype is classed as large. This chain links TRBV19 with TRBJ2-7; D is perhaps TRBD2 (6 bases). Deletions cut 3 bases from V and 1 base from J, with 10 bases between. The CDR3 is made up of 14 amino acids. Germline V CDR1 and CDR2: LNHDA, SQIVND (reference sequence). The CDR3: CASSIASESYEQYF. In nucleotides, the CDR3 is TGTGCCAGTAGTATCGCTAGCGAATCCTACGAGCAGTACTTC.

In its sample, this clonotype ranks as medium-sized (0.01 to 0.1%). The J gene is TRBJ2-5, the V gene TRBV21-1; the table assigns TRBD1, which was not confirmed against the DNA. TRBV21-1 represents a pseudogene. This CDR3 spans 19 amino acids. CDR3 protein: CASSKLGYLRPRGGQTQYF. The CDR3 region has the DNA TGTGCCAGCAGCAAGTTGGGATATCTCCGTCCCAGGGGTGGGCAGACCCAGTACTTC.

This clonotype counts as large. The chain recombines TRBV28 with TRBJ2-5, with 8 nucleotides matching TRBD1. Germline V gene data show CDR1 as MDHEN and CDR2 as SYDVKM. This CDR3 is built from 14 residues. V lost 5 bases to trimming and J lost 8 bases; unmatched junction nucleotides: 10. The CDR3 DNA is TGTGCCAGCAGTCCAGGGACAGGTCATGGTACCCAGTACTTC. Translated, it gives CASSPGTGHGTQYF. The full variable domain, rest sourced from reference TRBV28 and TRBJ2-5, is DVKVTQSSRYLVKRTGEKVFLECVQDMDHENMFWYRQDPGLGLRLIYFSYDVKMKEKGDIPEGYSVSREKKERFSLILESASTNQTSMYLCASSPGTGHGTQYFGPGTRLLVL.

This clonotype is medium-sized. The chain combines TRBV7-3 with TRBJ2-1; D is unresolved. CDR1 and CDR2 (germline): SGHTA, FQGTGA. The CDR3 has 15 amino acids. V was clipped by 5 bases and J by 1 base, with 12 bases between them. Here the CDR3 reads CASSLIESSYNEQFF. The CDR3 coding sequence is TGTGCCAGCAGCCTAATTGAGTCGTCCTACAATGAGCAGTTCTTC.

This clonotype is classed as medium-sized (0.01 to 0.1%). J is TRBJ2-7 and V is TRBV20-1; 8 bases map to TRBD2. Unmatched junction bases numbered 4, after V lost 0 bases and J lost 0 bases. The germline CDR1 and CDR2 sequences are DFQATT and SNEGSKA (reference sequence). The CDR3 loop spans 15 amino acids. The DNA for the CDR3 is TGCAGTGCTAGAGATGAGGGGACTAGCTCCTACGAGCAGTACTTC. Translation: CSARDEGTSSYEQYF.